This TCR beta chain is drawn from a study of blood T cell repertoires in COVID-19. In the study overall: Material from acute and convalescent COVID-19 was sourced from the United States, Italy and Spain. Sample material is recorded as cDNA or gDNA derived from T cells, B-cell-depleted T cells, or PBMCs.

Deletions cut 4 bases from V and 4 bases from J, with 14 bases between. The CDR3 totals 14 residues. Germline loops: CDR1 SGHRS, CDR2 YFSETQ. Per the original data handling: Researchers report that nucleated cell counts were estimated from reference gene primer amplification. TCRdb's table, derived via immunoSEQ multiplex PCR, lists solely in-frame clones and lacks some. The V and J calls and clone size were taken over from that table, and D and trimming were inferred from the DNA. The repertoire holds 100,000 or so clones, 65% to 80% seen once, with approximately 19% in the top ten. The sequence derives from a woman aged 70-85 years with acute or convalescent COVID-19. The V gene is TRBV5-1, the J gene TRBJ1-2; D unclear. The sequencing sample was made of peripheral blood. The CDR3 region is CASSREEESYGYTF. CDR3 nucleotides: TGCGCCAGCAGCAGGGAGGAGGAGTCCTATGGCTACACCTTC.